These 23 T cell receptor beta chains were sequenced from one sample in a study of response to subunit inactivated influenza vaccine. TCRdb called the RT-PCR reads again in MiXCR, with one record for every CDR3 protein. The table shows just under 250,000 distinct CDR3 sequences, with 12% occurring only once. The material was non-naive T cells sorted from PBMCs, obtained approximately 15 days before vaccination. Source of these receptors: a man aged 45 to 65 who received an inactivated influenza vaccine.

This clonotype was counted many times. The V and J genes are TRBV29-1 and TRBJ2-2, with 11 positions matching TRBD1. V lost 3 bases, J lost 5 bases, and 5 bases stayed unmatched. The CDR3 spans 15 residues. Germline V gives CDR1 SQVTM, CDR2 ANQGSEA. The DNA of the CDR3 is TGCAGCGTTGACGGGGACAGGGGGGGGACCGGGGAGCTGTTTTTT. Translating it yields CSVDGDRGGTGELFF.

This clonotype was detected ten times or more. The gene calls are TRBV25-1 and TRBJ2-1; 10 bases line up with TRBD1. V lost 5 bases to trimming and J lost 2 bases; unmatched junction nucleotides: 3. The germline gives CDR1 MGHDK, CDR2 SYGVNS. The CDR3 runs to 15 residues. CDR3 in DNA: TGTGCCAGCAGTCGGGGGACAGGGGCCTACAATGAGCAGTTCTTC. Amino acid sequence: CASSRGTGAYNEQFF.

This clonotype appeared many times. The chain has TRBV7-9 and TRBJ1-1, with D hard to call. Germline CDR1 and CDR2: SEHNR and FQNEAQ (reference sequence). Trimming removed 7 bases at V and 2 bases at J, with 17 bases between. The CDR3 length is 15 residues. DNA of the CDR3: TGTGCCAGCACCGTAGGAGGGTACTCTAACACTGAAGCTTTCTTT. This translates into CASTVGGYSNTEAFF.

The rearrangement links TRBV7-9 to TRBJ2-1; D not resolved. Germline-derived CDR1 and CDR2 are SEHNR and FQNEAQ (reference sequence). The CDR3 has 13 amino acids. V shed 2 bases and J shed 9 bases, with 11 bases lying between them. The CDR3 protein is CASSLSSVGEQFF. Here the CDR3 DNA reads TGTGCCAGCAGCTTATCGTCGGTGGGTGAGCAGTTCTTC. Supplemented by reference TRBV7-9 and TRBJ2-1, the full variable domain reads DTGVSQNPRHKITKRGQNVTFRCDPISEHNRLYWYRQTLGQGPEFLTYFQNEAQLEKSRLLSDRFSAERPKGSFSTLEIQRTEQGDSAMYLCASSLSSVGEQFFGPGTRLTVL.

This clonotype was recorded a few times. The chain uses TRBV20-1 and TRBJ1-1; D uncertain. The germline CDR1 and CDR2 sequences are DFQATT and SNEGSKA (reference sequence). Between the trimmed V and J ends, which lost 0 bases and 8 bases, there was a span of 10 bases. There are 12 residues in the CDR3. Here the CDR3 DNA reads TGCAGTGCTAGAGAAATTCATACCGAAGCTTTCTTT. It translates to CSAREIHTEAFF.

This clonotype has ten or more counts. This CDR3 reads CAISNTGELFF. Written as DNA, the CDR3 is TGTGCCATCAGTAACACCGGGGAGCTGTTTTTT. The chain joins TRBV10-3 to TRBJ2-2; D uncertain. This CDR3 is 11 amino acids long. Germline V CDR1 and CDR2: ENHRY, SYGVKD. Trimming removed 5 bases from V and 2 bases from J, with 0 bases in between.

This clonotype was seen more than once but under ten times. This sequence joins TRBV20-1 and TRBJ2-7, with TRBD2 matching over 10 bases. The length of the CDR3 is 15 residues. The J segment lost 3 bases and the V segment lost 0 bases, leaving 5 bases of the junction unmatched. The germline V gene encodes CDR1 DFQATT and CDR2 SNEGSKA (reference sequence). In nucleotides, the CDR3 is TGCAGTGCTAGAGATTCAGCGGGAGGGGTCTACGAGCAGTACTTC. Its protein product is CSARDSAGGVYEQYF.

The CDR3 DNA reads TGTGCCTGGAGTGTCGGGTTATCTGGGGCCAACGTCCTGACTTTC. Its translation is CAWSVGLSGANVLTF. This sequence joins TRBV30 and TRBJ2-6; D unresolved. This CDR3 comprises 15 residues. The germline V and J ends were trimmed by 0 bases and 1 base, with 7 bases remaining between them. Germline V gene sequence: CDR1 GTSNPN, CDR2 SVGIG (reference sequence).

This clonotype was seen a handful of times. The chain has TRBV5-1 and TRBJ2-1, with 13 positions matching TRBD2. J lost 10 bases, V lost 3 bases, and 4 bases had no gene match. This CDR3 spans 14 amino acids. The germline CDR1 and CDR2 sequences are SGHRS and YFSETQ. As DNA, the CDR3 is TGCGCCAGCAGCTCCACTAGCGGGGGGGCGGAGCAGTTCTTC. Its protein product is CASSSTSGGAEQFF.

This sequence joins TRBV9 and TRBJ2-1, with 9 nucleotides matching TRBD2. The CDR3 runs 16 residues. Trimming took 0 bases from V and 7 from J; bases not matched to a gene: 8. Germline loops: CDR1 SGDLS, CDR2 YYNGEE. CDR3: CASSVGGGRAHNEQFF. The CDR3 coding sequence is TGTGCCAGCAGCGTAGGAGGCGGGAGGGCCCATAATGAGCAGTTCTTC.

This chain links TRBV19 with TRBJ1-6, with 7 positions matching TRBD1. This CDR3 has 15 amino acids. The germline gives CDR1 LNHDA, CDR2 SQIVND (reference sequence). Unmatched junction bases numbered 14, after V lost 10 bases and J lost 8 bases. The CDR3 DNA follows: TGTGCCACCACCCAAAGGAGGGGGACAGATTCACCCCTCCACTTT. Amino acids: CATTQRRGTDSPLHF.

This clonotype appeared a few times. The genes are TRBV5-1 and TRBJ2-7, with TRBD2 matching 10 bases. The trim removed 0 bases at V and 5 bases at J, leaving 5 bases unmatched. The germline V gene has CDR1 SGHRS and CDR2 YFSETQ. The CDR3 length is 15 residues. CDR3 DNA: TGCGCCAGCAGCTTGGGGCTAGCGGGAGCCCACGAGCAGTACTTC. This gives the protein CASSLGLAGAHEQYF. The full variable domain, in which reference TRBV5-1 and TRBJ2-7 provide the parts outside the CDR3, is KAGVTQTPRYLIKTRGQQVTLSCSPISGHRSVSWYQQTPGQGLQFLFEYFSETQRNKGNFPGRFSGRQFSNSRSEMNVSTLELGDSALYLCASSLGLAGAHEQYFGPGTRLTVT.

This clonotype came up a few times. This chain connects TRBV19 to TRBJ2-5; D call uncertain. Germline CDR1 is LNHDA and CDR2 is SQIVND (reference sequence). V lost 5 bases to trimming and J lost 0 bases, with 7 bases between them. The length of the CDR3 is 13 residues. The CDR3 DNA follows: TGTGCCAGTAGTTCCTGGGACCAAGAGACCCAGTACTTC. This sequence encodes CASSSWDQETQYF. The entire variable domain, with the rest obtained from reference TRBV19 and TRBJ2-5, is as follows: DGGITQSPKYLFRKEGQNVTLSCEQNLNHDAMYWYRQDPGQGLRLIYYSQIVNDFQKGDIAEGYSVSREKKESFPLTVTSAQKNPTAFYLCASSSWDQETQYFGPGTRLLVL.

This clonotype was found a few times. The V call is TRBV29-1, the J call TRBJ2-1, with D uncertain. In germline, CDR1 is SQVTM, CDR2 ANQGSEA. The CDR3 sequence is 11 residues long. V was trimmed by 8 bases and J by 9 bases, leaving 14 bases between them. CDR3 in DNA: TGCAGCCTGGCCGTTTCGTTTGAGCAGTTCTTC. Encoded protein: CSLAVSFEQFF.

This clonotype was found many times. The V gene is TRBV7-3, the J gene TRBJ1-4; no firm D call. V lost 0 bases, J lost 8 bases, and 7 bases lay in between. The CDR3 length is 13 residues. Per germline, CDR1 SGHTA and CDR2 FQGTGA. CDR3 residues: CASSLTYKEKLFF. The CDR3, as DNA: TGTGCCAGCAGCTTAACTTATAAGGAAAAACTGTTTTTT.

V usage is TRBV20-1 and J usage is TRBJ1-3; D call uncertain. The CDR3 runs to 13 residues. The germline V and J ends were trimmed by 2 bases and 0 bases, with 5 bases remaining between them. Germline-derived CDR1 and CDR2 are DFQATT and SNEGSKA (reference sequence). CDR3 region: CSARRRSGNTIYF. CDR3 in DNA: TGCAGTGCTAGACGCCGCTCTGGAAACACCATATATTTT.

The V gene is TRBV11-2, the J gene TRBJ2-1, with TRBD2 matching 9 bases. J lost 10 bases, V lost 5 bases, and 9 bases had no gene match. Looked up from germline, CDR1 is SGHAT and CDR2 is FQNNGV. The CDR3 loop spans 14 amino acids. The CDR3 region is CASSPQREVGEQFF. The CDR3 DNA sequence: TGTGCCAGCAGCCCCCAGCGGGAGGTAGGGGAGCAGTTCTTC.

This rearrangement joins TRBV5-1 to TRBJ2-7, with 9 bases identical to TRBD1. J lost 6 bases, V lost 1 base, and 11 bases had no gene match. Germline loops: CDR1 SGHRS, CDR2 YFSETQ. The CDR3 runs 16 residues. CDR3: CASSLTVLDRGAEQYF. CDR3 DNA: TGCGCCAGCAGCTTGACGGTCTTGGACAGGGGAGCCGAGCAGTACTTC. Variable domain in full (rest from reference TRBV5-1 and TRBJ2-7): KAGVTQTPRYLIKTRGQQVTLSCSPISGHRSVSWYQQTPGQGLQFLFEYFSETQRNKGNFPGRFSGRQFSNSRSEMNVSTLELGDSALYLCASSLTVLDRGAEQYFGPGTRLTVT.

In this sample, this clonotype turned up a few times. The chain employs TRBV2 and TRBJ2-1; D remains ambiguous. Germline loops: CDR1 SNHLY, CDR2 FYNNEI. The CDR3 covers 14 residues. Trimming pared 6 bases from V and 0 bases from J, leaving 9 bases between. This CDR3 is CASRDGPSYNEQFF. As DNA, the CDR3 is TGTGCCAGCAGAGACGGGCCCTCCTACAATGAGCAGTTCTTC.

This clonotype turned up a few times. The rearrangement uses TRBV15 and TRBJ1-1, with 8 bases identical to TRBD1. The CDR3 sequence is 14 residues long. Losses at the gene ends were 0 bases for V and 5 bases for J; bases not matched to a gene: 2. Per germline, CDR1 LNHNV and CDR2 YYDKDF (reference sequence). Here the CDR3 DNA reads TGTGCCACCAGCAGAGAAACAGGGGGGACTGAAGCTTTCTTT. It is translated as CATSRETGGTEAFF. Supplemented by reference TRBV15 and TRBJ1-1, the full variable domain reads DAMVIQNPRYQVTQFGKPVTLSCSQTLNHNVMYWYQQKSSQAPKLLFHYYDKDFNNEADTPDNFQSRRPNTSFCFLDIRSPGLGDTAMYLCATSRETGGTEAFFGQGTRLTVV.

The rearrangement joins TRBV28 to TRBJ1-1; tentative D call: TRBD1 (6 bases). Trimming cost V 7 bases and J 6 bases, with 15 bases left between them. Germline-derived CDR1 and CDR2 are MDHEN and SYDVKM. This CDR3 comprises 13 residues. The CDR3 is CASNRGGGPEAFF. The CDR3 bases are TGTGCCAGCAACCGCGGGGGGGGCCCTGAAGCTTTCTTT.

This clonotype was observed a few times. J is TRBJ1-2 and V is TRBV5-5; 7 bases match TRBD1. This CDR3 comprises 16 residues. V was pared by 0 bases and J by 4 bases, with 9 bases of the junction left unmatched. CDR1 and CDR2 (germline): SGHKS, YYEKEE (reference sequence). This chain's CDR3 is CASSLDPGQHTYGYTF. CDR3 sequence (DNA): TGTGCCAGCAGCTTGGACCCGGGACAGCATACCTATGGCTACACCTTC.

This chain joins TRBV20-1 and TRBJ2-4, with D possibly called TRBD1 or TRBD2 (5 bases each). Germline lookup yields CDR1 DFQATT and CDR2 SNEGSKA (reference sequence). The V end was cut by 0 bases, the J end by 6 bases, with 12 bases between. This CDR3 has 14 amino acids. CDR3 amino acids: CSARDGGHPNIQYF. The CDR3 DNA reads TGCAGTGCTAGAGATGGAGGACACCCAAACATTCAGTACTTC.